Sequencing of this T cell receptor (beta chain) was carried out in a study of blood T cell repertoires in COVID-19. Whole-study context: From the United States, Italy and Spain came samples of acute and convalescent COVID-19. Sources were T cells, B-cell-depleted T cells, or PBMCs; the material itself was cDNA or gDNA.

Per the original data handling: From reference gene primer amplification, estimates of nucleated cell counts were derived. Method: immunoSEQ multiplex PCR; TCRdb's copy keeps in-frame clones and lacks some. V and J calls and clone size are those listed in that table; D and trimming were worked out from the DNA. The table lists over 110,000 clones, approximately 82% of them singletons. This clonotype originated in a man aged 60 to 75 with active or convalescent COVID-19. The sequencing input was peripheral blood.

This CDR3 is CASSSHTRYGYTF. DNA of the CDR3: TGTGCCAGTAGTTCCCACACACGCTATGGCTACACCTTC. The chain is built from TRBV19 and TRBJ1-2; D is unresolved. In germline, CDR1 is LNHDA, CDR2 SQIVND (reference sequence). This CDR3 has 13 residues. V was clipped by 5 bases and J by 4 bases, with 11 bases between them.